The next 16 T cell receptor beta chains were all read from a single sample in a study of identifying expanded T cells in peripheral blood (dated by TCRdb to about 2019). The receptor library was made with the immunoSEQ multiplex PCR assay. Not all clones reach the TCRdb copy of this immuneACCESS table, which keeps in-frame sequences only. Checked studies attribute under half of the gap to unresolved V genes and leave the rest unexplained. Counted in this sample were 75,000 to 95,000 clones; about 90% of them appeared once. The leading ten clones occupy around 7% of the sample. The sequenced material came from blood. The receptor set was obtained from a person aged 18 to 75 in good health.

This chain links TRBV29-1 with TRBJ1-5; 8 bases map to TRBD1. The V segment lost 4 bases and the J segment 5 bases; nucleotides outside the gene matches: 7. Germline V CDR1 and CDR2: SQVTM, ANQGSEA. This CDR3 is 14 amino acids long. CDR3 protein: CSVVLTGGDQPQHF. The DNA for the CDR3 is TGCAGCGTTGTCTTAACAGGGGGAGATCAGCCCCAGCATTTT.

V and J are TRBV19 and TRBJ2-7; either TRBD1 or TRBD2 may supply D (7 bases each). CDR3 length: 16 residues. CDR1 and CDR2 (germline): LNHDA, SQIVND (reference sequence). Trimming stripped 5 bases from V and 4 bases from J, with 21 bases between. The CDR3 is CASSPGGRQGGYEQYF. In DNA form, the CDR3 reads TGTGCCAGTAGTCCCGGCGGAAGACAGGGAGGGTACGAGCAGTACTTC.

The J gene is TRBJ1-1, the V gene TRBV7-3; the match to TRBD1 covers 7 bases. CDR1 SGHTA and CDR2 FQGTGA come from the germline V gene. The CDR3 extends over 14 amino acids. V trimming: 5 bases; J trimming: 1 base; junction bases outside the gene matches: 4. DNA of the CDR3: TGTGCCAGCAGCGCGACAGGGCAGAACACTGAAGCTTTCTTT. As protein: CASSATGQNTEAFF.

The chain joins TRBV11-2 to TRBJ2-1, with no clear D. Trimming removed 3 bases from V and 3 bases from J, with 12 bases in between. Germline CDR1 SGHAT, CDR2 FQNNGV. The CDR3 extends over 15 amino acids. The DNA for the CDR3 is TGTGCCAGCAGCTTGACTGGTGCGGACTACAATGAGCAGTTCTTC. Encoded protein: CASSLTGADYNEQFF. The complete variable domain, with remaining parts taken from reference TRBV11-2 and TRBJ2-1, reads EAGVAQSPRYKIIEKRQSVAFWCNPISGHATLYWYQQILGQGPKLLIQFQNNGVVDDSQLPKDRFSAERLKGVDSTLKIQPAKLEDSAVYLCASSLTGADYNEQFFGPGTRLTVL.

DNA of the CDR3: TGTGCCAGCAGGAAGATCCCGGGACTTAAAAACATTCAGTACTTC. It translates to CASRKIPGLKNIQYF. The J gene is TRBJ2-4, the V gene TRBV2, with D maybe TRBD2 (6 bases). Trimming shortened V by 6 bases and J by 4 bases, and 16 bases separated the two germline ends. The CDR3 totals 15 residues. Germline lookup yields CDR1 SNHLY and CDR2 FYNNEI.

This clone was recorded once. The chain links TRBV29-1 to TRBJ2-7; D gene unclear. Germline V lookup: CDR1 SQVTM, CDR2 ANQGSEA. This CDR3 is built from 12 residues. V lost 5 bases to trimming and J lost 0 bases, with 8 bases between them. The CDR3 sequence: CSVMTHSYEQYF. The DNA for the CDR3 is TGCAGCGTTATGACGCACTCCTACGAGCAGTACTTC.

V gene TRBV27 combines with J gene TRBJ2-2, with D tentatively TRBD1 (5 bases). Germline CDR1 is MNHEY and CDR2 is SMNVEV (reference sequence). The CDR3 contains 14 residues. The ends were cut back, 3 bases at V and 2 bases at J, with 7 bases in the middle. CDR3 amino acids: CASSFQGNTGELFF. CDR3 DNA: TGTGCCAGCAGTTTTCAGGGTAACACCGGGGAGCTGTTTTTT.

The chain couples TRBV19 to TRBJ2-1, with 7 bases fitting TRBD1. With V trimmed by 7 bases and J by 4 bases, 7 bases remained unmatched. The germline V gene encodes CDR1 LNHDA and CDR2 SQIVND (reference sequence). This CDR3 comprises 14 residues. This CDR3 is CASKRQGPYNEQFF. DNA of the CDR3: TGTGCCAGTAAGAGACAGGGCCCTTACAATGAGCAGTTCTTC.

The chain uses TRBV29-1 and TRBJ1-2; D is uncertain. V lost 2 bases and J lost 2, with 6 bases in between. CDR1 SQVTM and CDR2 ANQGSEA come from the germline V gene. The CDR3 sequence is 12 residues long. The CDR3 DNA reads as TGCAGCGTTGAAACGGGAAACTATGGCTACACCTTC. It codes for CSVETGNYGYTF.

This clone was detected only once. This chain uses TRBV19 with TRBJ2-1, with 9 bases lining up with TRBD1. The CDR3 has 14 amino acids. Germline V lookup: CDR1 LNHDA, CDR2 SQIVND (reference sequence). Trimming cost V 5 bases and J 6 bases; bases outside gene matches: 5. CDR3 protein: CASSDRGVVNEQFF. DNA for the CDR3: TGTGCCAGTAGTGACAGGGGGGTAGTCAATGAGCAGTTCTTC. The complete variable domain, with remaining parts taken from reference TRBV19 and TRBJ2-1, reads DGGITQSPKYLFRKEGQNVTLSCEQNLNHDAMYWYRQDPGQGLRLIYYSQIVNDFQKGDIAEGYSVSREKKESFPLTVTSAQKNPTAFYLCASSDRGVVNEQFFGPGTRLTVL.

The rearrangement uses TRBV23-1 and TRBJ2-7, with TRBD1 matching 7 bases. TRBV23-1 is known as an ORF, though its function is uncertain. Trimming at V came to 1 base and at J to 3 bases, leaving 18 bases not matched to a gene. The CDR3 contains 19 residues. CDR3 sequence: CASSQFRGSGQPSFYEQYF. The CDR3 bases are TGCGCCAGCAGTCAATTTCGGGGTTCGGGACAGCCGTCCTTCTACGAGCAGTACTTC.

The rearrangement links TRBV7-2 to TRBJ1-6; D not resolved. Trimming cost V 2 bases and J 7 bases, with 12 bases left between them. The CDR3 is 15 residues long. Looked up from germline, CDR1 is SGHTA and CDR2 is FQGNSA. The DNA for the CDR3 is TGTGCCAGCAGCTTAATTTCTAGTGGCAATTCACCCCTCCACTTT. Encoded protein: CASSLISSGNSPLHF.

This chain connects TRBV10-3 to TRBJ1-5; tentative D call: TRBD1 (6 bases). CDR3 length equals 12 residues. V was trimmed by 6 bases and J by 6 bases, leaving 9 bases between them. CDR1 and CDR2 from the germline V gene are ENHRY and SYGVKD. CDR3 sequence: CAISTGTQPQHF. In DNA, the CDR3 is TGTGCCATCAGCACAGGGACTCAGCCCCAGCATTTT.

The chain's CDR3 is CAISDSVSTDTQYF. The CDR3 DNA sequence: TGTGCCATCAGTGATTCCGTGAGCACAGATACGCAGTATTTT. V gene TRBV10-3 combines with J gene TRBJ2-3; D uncertain. The V end was cut by 3 bases, the J end by 0 bases, with 7 bases between. Germline V gives CDR1 ENHRY, CDR2 SYGVKD. The CDR3 sequence is 14 residues long.

The chain has TRBV25-1 and TRBJ1-5, with D maybe TRBD1 (6 bases). The germline V gene has CDR1 MGHDK and CDR2 SYGVNS. The V end lost 5 bases, the J end lost 4 bases, and 12 bases lay between the germline ends. The CDR3 spans 14 residues. The CDR3 protein is CASSNTGNNQPQHF. CDR3 coding DNA: TGTGCCAGCAGTAACACAGGGAATAATCAGCCCCAGCATTTT.

The CDR3 nucleotides are TGTGCCTGGAGTGTATTGGATGCCTCCTATAATTCACCCCTCCACTTT. Translated, it gives CAWSVLDASYNSPLHF. The chain combines TRBV30 with TRBJ1-6; no clear D. V lost 0 bases and J 0 bases, leaving 9 bases between the germline ends. Germline values: CDR1 GTSNPN, CDR2 SVGIG (reference sequence). CDR3 length equals 16 residues.